Below, 9 T cell receptor beta chains from the same sample are listed, as sequenced in a study of cytomegalovirus exposure and HLA in healthy donors. This table comes from immunoSEQ multiplex PCR, and its TCRdb copy is limited to in-frame clones, with some not included. Of about 120,000 clones listed, approximately 94% are singletons. The sequenced sample was PBMCs. The receptors here all came from a man between 18 and 29 years old in good health and CMV-seronegative.

V is TRBV19 and J is TRBJ2-7; a possible D gene is TRBD1 (5 bases). V was shortened by 3 bases and J by 2 bases, with 11 bases between the two germline ends. The germline V gene encodes CDR1 LNHDA and CDR2 SQIVND (reference sequence). The CDR3 runs 14 residues. CDR3 in DNA: TGTGCCAGTAGTATGGCCTCGACAGCCTACGAGCAGTACTTC. Protein product: CASSMASTAYEQYF. Looking up the rest from reference TRBV19 and TRBJ2-7 gives the full variable domain: DGGITQSPKYLFRKEGQNVTLSCEQNLNHDAMYWYRQDPGQGLRLIYYSQIVNDFQKGDIAEGYSVSREKKESFPLTVTSAQKNPTAFYLCASSMASTAYEQYFGPGTRLTVT.

The chain has TRBV19 and TRBJ2-1; TRBD2 aligns across 11 bases. CDR1 and CDR2 from the germline V gene are LNHDA and SQIVND (reference sequence). Germline trimming cut 5 bases from V and 7 bases from J; bases unmatched to any gene: 7. The CDR3 is made up of 15 amino acids. Here the CDR3 DNA reads TGTGCCAGTAGTTACCTAGCGGGAGGATTGAATGAGCAGTTCTTC. This codes for CASSYLAGGLNEQFF.

This clone was observed a handful of times. The rearrangement joins TRBV2 to TRBJ2-3, with 13 positions matching TRBD2. Germline V gene data show CDR1 as SNHLY and CDR2 as FYNNEI. V trimming: 6 bases; J trimming: 6 bases; junction bases outside the gene matches: 6. The CDR3 consists of 15 residues. The CDR3 DNA is TGTGCCAGCAGCCCACTAGCGGGAGGGGGGGATACGCAGTATTTT. As protein: CASSPLAGGGDTQYF.

This chain links TRBV19 with TRBJ2-3, with 8 bases lining up with TRBD2. This CDR3 has 16 amino acids. Germline V gene lookup returns CDR1 LNHDA and CDR2 SQIVND (reference sequence). The V segment lost 5 bases and the J segment 1 base; nucleotides outside the gene matches: 8. CDR3 sequence: CASSFSSTSGTDTQYF. CDR3 nucleotides: TGTGCCAGTAGTTTCTCATCGACTAGCGGCACAGATACGCAGTATTTT. Complete variable domain (other parts from reference TRBV19 and TRBJ2-3): DGGITQSPKYLFRKEGQNVTLSCEQNLNHDAMYWYRQDPGQGLRLIYYSQIVNDFQKGDIAEGYSVSREKKESFPLTVTSAQKNPTAFYLCASSFSSTSGTDTQYFGPGTRLTVL.

The chain uses TRBV9 and TRBJ2-1; 11 bases line up with TRBD2. The CDR3 runs 16 residues. Unmatched junction bases numbered 0, after V lost 1 base and J lost 0 bases. From germline, CDR1 is SGDLS and CDR2 YYNGEE. CDR3 bases: TGTGCCAGCAGCGTAACTAGCGGGAGCTCCTACAATGAGCAGTTCTTC. This encodes CASSVTSGSSYNEQFF.

The chain carries TRBV13 and TRBJ2-7; TRBD1 agrees at 8 bases. V was clipped by 4 bases and J by 3 bases; unmatched bases: 2. Germline V gene lookup returns CDR1 PRHDT and CDR2 FYEKMQ (reference sequence). CDR3 length: 13 amino acids. The CDR3 spells CASSSDRVYEQYF. The DNA of the CDR3 is TGTGCCAGCAGCTCGGACAGGGTCTACGAGCAGTACTTC.

The chain employs TRBV6-1 and TRBJ2-7; no reliable D call. V lost 1 base and J 2 bases, leaving 9 bases between the germline ends. The germline V gene encodes CDR1 MNHNS and CDR2 SASEGT. The CDR3 has 14 residues. The CDR3 here is CASSEGPATYEQYF. The CDR3 nucleotides are TGTGCCAGCAGTGAAGGCCCTGCGACCTACGAGCAGTACTTC.

This clone was seen a single time. The chain links TRBV18 to TRBJ2-7; 7 bases are shared with TRBD1. This CDR3 comprises 15 residues. Per germline, CDR1 KGHSH and CDR2 LQKENI. The trim removed 5 bases at V and 0 bases at J, leaving 7 bases unmatched. CDR3 loop: CASSFSGDSSYEQYF. CDR3 nucleotide sequence: TGTGCCAGCTCATTTTCCGGGGACAGCTCCTACGAGCAGTACTTC.

The chain couples TRBV25-1 to TRBJ2-1; D remains unclear. CDR1 and CDR2 from the germline V gene are MGHDK and SYGVNS. The CDR3 length is 13 residues. V gave up 2 bases and J gave up 3 bases, with 5 bases separating them. CDR3 sequence reads: CASSETVYNEQFF. DNA of the CDR3: TGTGCCAGCAGTGAAACTGTCTACAATGAGCAGTTCTTC. Full variable domain (outside the CDR3, taken from reference TRBV25-1 and TRBJ2-1): EADIYQTPRYLVIGTGKKITLECSQTMGHDKMYWYQQDPGMELHLIHYSYGVNSTEKGDLSSESTVSRIRTEHFPLTLESARPSHTSQYLCASSETVYNEQFFGPGTRLTVL.